The 23 T cell receptor beta chains below all came from one sample that was sequenced in a study of cytomegalovirus exposure and HLA in healthy donors. The PCR had 60 Vbeta and 13 Jbeta primers. Profiling relied on immunoSEQ multiplex PCR, and the TCRdb table lists in-frame clones only, not all of them. The sample shows some 150,000 clones, less than 80% of them seen only once. Material for sequencing was PBMCs. All receptors derive from a man aged 45-65 years in good health and CMV-seropositive.

This clone has only a few counts. The chain employs TRBV10-1 and TRBJ2-6; 9 bases agree with TRBD1. V dropped 4 bases and J dropped 0; count of bases not matched to a gene: 4. This CDR3 spans 17 amino acids. The germline CDR1 and CDR2 sequences are WNHNN and SYGVQD (reference sequence). The CDR3 nucleotides are TGCGCCAGCAGTGGGGGACAGGGCGCCTCTGGGGCCAACGTCCTGACTTTC. This codes for CASSGGQGASGANVLTF.

V is TRBV4-1 and J is TRBJ1-4, with TRBD1 as a possible D gene (5 bases). Germline V gives CDR1 MGHRA, CDR2 YSYEKL. The CDR3 is 16 amino acids. V was shortened by 2 bases and J by 0 bases, with 10 bases between the two germline ends. The CDR3 sequence is CASSQSRAATNEKLFF. In nucleotides, the CDR3 is TGCGCCAGCAGCCAATCCAGGGCCGCAACTAATGAAAAACTGTTTTTT.

The genes are TRBV19 and TRBJ2-5, with TRBD1 identical over 8 bases. CDR3 length: 15 residues. Trimming cost V 6 bases and J 5 bases; bases outside gene matches: 11. The germline gives CDR1 LNHDA, CDR2 SQIVND (reference sequence). CDR3 amino acids: CASSDMGQAWETQYF. The DNA of the CDR3 is TGTGCCAGTAGCGACATGGGACAGGCGTGGGAGACCCAGTACTTC. The variable domain in full, with the rest retrieved from reference TRBV19 and TRBJ2-5, is DGGITQSPKYLFRKEGQNVTLSCEQNLNHDAMYWYRQDPGQGLRLIYYSQIVNDFQKGDIAEGYSVSREKKESFPLTVTSAQKNPTAFYLCASSDMGQAWETQYFGPGTRLLVL.

J is TRBJ1-2 and V is TRBV6-1, with D possibly being TRBD1 (6 bases). Germline V lookup: CDR1 MNHNS, CDR2 SASEGT. V dropped 6 bases and J dropped 6 bases, with 11 bases sitting between them. The length of the CDR3 is 12 residues. Here the CDR3 reads CASSDRYDGYTF. In nucleotides, the CDR3 is TGTGCCAGCAGCGACAGGTATGATGGCTACACCTTC.

This clone was seen just once. This chain uses TRBV7-8 with TRBJ2-2; 9 bases match TRBD1. Germline lookup yields CDR1 SGHVS and CDR2 FQNEAQ. The CDR3 has 14 amino acids. V trimming: 5 bases; J trimming: 7 bases; junction bases outside the gene matches: 5. The CDR3 protein is CASSPGTGLGELFF. The CDR3 DNA sequence: TGTGCCAGCAGCCCCGGGACAGGGCTCGGGGAGCTGTTTTTT.

This clone was picked up a small number of times. The chain uses TRBV11-2 and TRBJ2-5; 10 positions agree with TRBD2. CDR3 length equals 17 residues. Per the germline V gene, CDR1 is SGHAT and CDR2 is FQNNGV. After removal of 5 bases from V and 5 bases from J, the junction contained 14 bases not matched to a gene. The CDR3 bases are TGTGCCAGCAGCCAAGGCTCTAGCGGGGGCCTCGGGGAGACCCAGTACTTC. Translation gives CASSQGSSGGLGETQYF.

The V and J genes are TRBV5-5 and TRBJ2-3, with TRBD2 identical over 10 bases. The CDR3 spans 17 residues. The V gene end was trimmed by 0 bases and the J gene end by 3 bases; junction bases not matched to a gene: 7. Germline V gene data show CDR1 as SGHKS and CDR2 as YYEKEE (reference sequence). CDR3 in DNA: TGTGCCAGCAGCTTGGGCCTAGCGGGAGTGGGTACAGATACGCAGTATTTT. Its translation: CASSLGLAGVGTDTQYF.

The chain carries TRBV7-2 and TRBJ2-7; weak D call: TRBD1 (6 bases). CDR1 and CDR2 (germline): SGHTA, FQGNSA. V was shortened by 1 base and J by 4 bases, with 14 bases between the two germline ends. The CDR3 sequence is 15 residues long. The CDR3 protein is CASSLEGDHVYEQYF. In nucleotides, the CDR3 is TGTGCCAGCAGCTTAGAGGGGGACCATGTGTACGAGCAGTACTTC.

The CDR3: CASSLAGTSGNNEQFF. The CDR3 coding sequence is TGTGCCAGCAGCTTAGCCGGGACTAGCGGTAACAATGAGCAGTTCTTC. This chain joins TRBV13 and TRBJ2-1, with TRBD2 matching over 11 bases. Germline values: CDR1 PRHDT, CDR2 FYEKMQ (reference sequence). V lost 1 base, J lost 5 bases, and 4 bases stayed unmatched. The CDR3 is 16 amino acids.

CDR3 sequence (DNA): TGTGCCAGCAGCGCCGGTGGGAGCATAGAAGCTTTCTTT. Encoded protein: CASSAGGSIEAFF. This chain links TRBV5-4 with TRBJ1-1; D ambiguous. This CDR3 region has 13 residues. Germline V gene lookup returns CDR1 SGHNT and CDR2 YYREEE (reference sequence). Trimming left V 4 bases short and J 8 bases short, with 15 bases between.

The chain carries TRBV7-9 and TRBJ2-5; D gene ambiguous. Per germline, CDR1 SEHNR and CDR2 FQNEAQ (reference sequence). CDR3 length: 15 amino acids. The ends were cut back, 5 bases at V and 4 bases at J, with 17 bases in the middle. The DNA of the CDR3 is TGTGCCAGCAGCGGTGGAGTCCTCCCGTCAGAGACCCAGTACTTC. Encoded protein: CASSGGVLPSETQYF.

This rearrangement joins TRBV5-4 to TRBJ2-4; 9 bases are a match to TRBD1. In germline, CDR1 is SGHNT, CDR2 YYREEE (reference sequence). The CDR3 has 15 residues. Losses at the gene ends were 4 bases for V and 9 bases for J; bases not matched to a gene: 11. The CDR3 loop is CASSPRQGDPPIQYF. The CDR3 DNA is TGTGCCAGCAGCCCTCGACAGGGGGACCCCCCCATTCAGTACTTC.

V gene TRBV6-1 combines with J gene TRBJ2-7; a possible D gene is TRBD1 (6 bases). The V end lost 5 bases, the J end lost 3 bases, and 8 bases lay between the germline ends. Germline V gives CDR1 MNHNS, CDR2 SASEGT. The CDR3 is 12 amino acids. The CDR3 loop is CASSMTGYEQYF. CDR3 DNA sequence: TGTGCCAGCAGTATGACAGGCTACGAGCAGTACTTC.

The chain carries TRBV11-2 and TRBJ2-5; 7 bases match TRBD2. Trimming at V came to 4 bases and at J to 2 bases, leaving 10 bases not matched to a gene. CDR1 is SGHAT, CDR2 FQNNGV, per germline. The CDR3 is 16 residues long. In nucleotides, the CDR3 is TGTGCCAGCAGCTCAACTGTAGCGCGGGGGCAAGAGACCCAGTACTTC. Protein product: CASSSTVARGQETQYF.

This clone was seen once. The chain recombines TRBV4-2 with TRBJ1-4, with 8 bases that match TRBD1. In germline, CDR1 is LGHNA, CDR2 YNFKEQ. Losses at the gene ends were 4 bases for V and 0 bases for J; bases not matched to a gene: 4. There are 16 residues in the CDR3. The CDR3 DNA reads as TGTGCCAGCAGCCTGGGACAGGCAGCAACTAATGAAAAACTGTTTTTT. Translating gives CASSLGQAATNEKLFF.

The chain couples TRBV5-1 to TRBJ2-1; the match to TRBD1 covers 9 bases. CDR3 length: 16 residues. Germline V gene sequence: CDR1 SGHRS, CDR2 YFSETQ. V lost 0 bases to trimming and J lost 7 bases; unmatched junction nucleotides: 8. In DNA form, the CDR3 reads TGCGCCAGCAGCTTGGCCATAGGACAGGGGTTGAATGAGCAGTTCTTC. As protein: CASSLAIGQGLNEQFF.

This chain joins TRBV5-1 and TRBJ2-7; D is perhaps TRBD2 (5 bases). Germline CDR1 SGHRS, CDR2 YFSETQ. The CDR3 is made up of 14 amino acids. The V gene lost 3 bases and the J gene lost 6 bases, with 16 bases spanning the gap. The CDR3 reads CASSSAGNLGEQYF. The CDR3 nucleotides are TGCGCCAGCAGCTCCGCCGGGAACCTCGGCGAGCAGTACTTC. Looking up the rest from reference TRBV5-1 and TRBJ2-7 gives the full variable domain: KAGVTQTPRYLIKTRGQQVTLSCSPISGHRSVSWYQQTPGQGLQFLFEYFSETQRNKGNFPGRFSGRQFSNSRSEMNVSTLELGDSALYLCASSSAGNLGEQYFGPGTRLTVT.

The V and J genes are TRBV4-3 and TRBJ1-2; 8 nucleotides match TRBD1. The J segment lost 5 bases and the V segment lost 3 bases, leaving 8 bases of the junction unmatched. Germline V CDR1 and CDR2: LGHNA, YSLEER. The CDR3 runs to 15 residues. The CDR3 nucleotides read TGCGCCAGCAGCCACCAGACAGGGGATTCGTATGGCTACACCTTC. Its protein product is CASSHQTGDSYGYTF.

V usage is TRBV18 and J usage is TRBJ1-6, with D tentatively TRBD1 (5 bases). CDR1 is KGHSH, CDR2 LQKENI, per germline. With 6 bases removed from V and 7 bases from J, the gap between germline ends came to 10 bases. The CDR3 spans 13 residues. This CDR3 is CASSVQENSPLHF. The CDR3 DNA reads as TGTGCCAGCTCCGTACAGGAGAATTCACCCCTCCACTTT. Combining the CDR3 with reference TRBV18 and TRBJ1-6 gives the whole variable domain NAGVMQNPRHLVRRRGQEARLRCSPMKGHSHVYWYRQLPEEGLKFMVYLQKENIIDESGMPKERFSAEFPKEGPSILRIQQVVRGDSAAYFCASSVQENSPLHFGNGTRLTVT.

The chain uses TRBV5-1 and TRBJ2-3; D not certain. Germline loops: CDR1 SGHRS, CDR2 YFSETQ. V was shortened by 0 bases and J by 2 bases, with 7 bases between the two germline ends. CDR3 length equals 14 residues. This chain's CDR3 is CASSLGRYTDTQYF. The CDR3, as DNA: TGCGCCAGCAGCTTGGGGCGGTACACAGATACGCAGTATTTT.

CDR3 in amino acids: CASSRGGLNTEAFF. The CDR3 DNA reads as TGTGCCAGCTCACGGGGGGGCCTGAACACTGAAGCTTTCTTT. This chain joins TRBV18 and TRBJ1-1; D is possibly TRBD1 (6 bases). V gave up 4 bases and J gave up 0 bases, with 9 bases separating them. The germline V gene has CDR1 KGHSH and CDR2 LQKENI. The CDR3 loop spans 14 amino acids.

The chain joins TRBV7-9 to TRBJ2-7; 10 nucleotides agree with TRBD1. The CDR3 totals 15 residues. With V trimmed by 1 base and J by 3 bases, 3 bases remained unmatched. From germline, CDR1 is SEHNR and CDR2 FQNEAQ (reference sequence). CDR3 DNA sequence: TGTGCCAGCAGCTTAGAGACAGGGGGCAACTACGAGCAGTACTTC. This codes for CASSLETGGNYEQYF.

This clone came up a few times. V usage is TRBV4-1 and J usage is TRBJ1-1, with TRBD1 matching over 11 bases. Per the germline V gene, CDR1 is MGHRA and CDR2 is YSYEKL. The length of the CDR3 is 18 residues. J was trimmed by 4 bases and V by 3 bases; bases with no gene match: 13. The CDR3 bases are TGCGCCAGCAGCCAGCTCCAAACCCGGGACAGGGGGTCCACTGAAGCTTTCTTT. This encodes CASSQLQTRDRGSTEAFF.